A single sample gave rise to the 15 T cell receptor beta chains below, sequenced in a study of blood T cell repertoires in COVID-19. Data came from immunoSEQ multiplex PCR; TCRdb stores just in-frame clones and leaves some out. The sample includes nearly 95,000 clones, around 86% of them seen just once. The sequenced sample was peripheral blood. The receptors shown here come from a woman of 80 years or more with acute or convalescent COVID-19.

This chain uses TRBV30 with TRBJ2-5, with 14 bases fitting TRBD2. Germline V gene sequence: CDR1 GTSNPN, CDR2 SVGIG (reference sequence). J gave up 4 bases and V 0 bases, and 10 bases lay outside the gene matches. This CDR3 is 18 amino acids long. CDR3 sequence (DNA): TGTGCCTGGAGTGTAGGATTCTGGGGGACTAGCGGGAGAGAGACCCAGTACTTC. Encoded protein: CAWSVGFWGTSGRETQYF. Complete variable domain (other parts from reference TRBV30 and TRBJ2-5): SQTIHQWPATLVQPVGSPLSLECTVEGTSNPNLYWYRQAAGRGLQLLFYSVGIGQISSEVPQNLSASRPQDRQFILSSKKLLLSDSGFYLCAWSVGFWGTSGRETQYFGPGTRLLVL.

The chain is built from TRBV2 and TRBJ2-2; 8 bases fit TRBD1. Germline V CDR1 and CDR2: SNHLY, FYNNEI. CDR3 length: 14 residues. CDR3 nucleotide sequence: TGTGGTAGTGAGGGACAGGTTAACACCGGGGAGCTGTTTTTT. Its translation: CGSEGQVNTGELFF.

The rearrangement links TRBV19 to TRBJ1-2; D may be TRBD1 (5 bases). Trimming shortened V by 3 bases and J by 7 bases, and 9 bases separated the two germline ends. Germline V gene lookup returns CDR1 LNHDA and CDR2 SQIVND (reference sequence). CDR3 length: 12 residues. The CDR3 sequence: CASSISQGGYTF. CDR3 in DNA: TGTGCCAGTAGTATCAGTCAGGGTGGCTACACCTTC.

The chain employs TRBV10-3 and TRBJ2-5, with 9 bases lining up with TRBD1. The ends lost 0 bases at V and 2 bases at J; junction bases unmatched: 13. CDR1 and CDR2 (germline): ENHRY, SYGVKD. The CDR3 runs to 19 residues. The chain's CDR3 is CAISESRQGGARRQETQYF. The CDR3 DNA is TGTGCCATCAGTGAGTCTAGACAGGGGGGCGCCCGGAGGCAAGAGACCCAGTACTTC.

This sequence joins TRBV15 and TRBJ1-2, with 7 nucleotides matching TRBD1. The CDR3 runs 14 residues. Trimming took 4 bases from V and 3 from J; bases not matched to a gene: 5. Germline V gene lookup returns CDR1 LNHNV and CDR2 YYDKDF (reference sequence). The CDR3 DNA sequence: TGTGCCACCAGCACCCCAACAGGGGACTATGGCTACACCTTC. Its protein product is CATSTPTGDYGYTF.

The V gene is TRBV19, the J gene TRBJ1-2, with D unclear. Germline assignment: CDR1 LNHDA and CDR2 SQIVND (reference sequence). Trimming shortened V by 1 base and J by 5 bases, and 5 bases separated the two germline ends. This CDR3 is built from 12 residues. The CDR3, as DNA: TGTGCCAGTAGTATAGGTCCTTATGGCTACACCTTC. Translation: CASSIGPYGYTF.

V and J are TRBV6-6 and TRBJ1-2; D is ambiguous. The germline CDR1 and CDR2 sequences are MNHNY and SVGAGI (reference sequence). The CDR3 totals 12 residues. Trimming left V 2 bases short and J 7 bases short, with 8 bases between. The CDR3 loop is CASSYEAVGYTF. The CDR3 bases are TGTGCCAGCAGTTACGAAGCCGTTGGCTACACCTTC.

V usage is TRBV9 and J usage is TRBJ2-2; 9 bases are a match to TRBD2. The germline V gene encodes CDR1 SGDLS and CDR2 YYNGEE. Trimming removed 0 bases from V and 5 bases from J; junction bases left unmatched: 11. The CDR3 is 18 residues long. This CDR3 reads CASSVAGVAGAGTGELFF. As DNA, the CDR3 is TGTGCCAGCAGCGTAGCTGGCGTAGCGGGAGCCGGGACCGGGGAGCTGTTTTTT.

As concerns this clone: Its ends do not fully match the called genes, so a read error is possible. The chain recombines TRBV7-7 with TRBJ1-1, with no clear D. The germline CDR1 and CDR2 sequences are SSHAT and FNYEAQ (reference sequence). CDR3 length: 13 amino acids. Here the CDR3 DNA reads TGTGCTAGCAGCTACCGACAAAACACTGAAGCTTTCTTT. Translated, it gives CASSYRQNTEAFF.

In DNA form, the CDR3 reads TGTGCCAGCAGCCCGCGCAACCCGGGACTTAGTGACAATGAGCAGTTCTTC. Its translation: CASSPRNPGLSDNEQFF. This chain uses TRBV7-8 with TRBJ2-1; D is perhaps TRBD2 (6 bases). CDR1 is SGHVS and CDR2 is FQNEAQ in the germline V gene. Trimming removed 5 bases at V and 5 bases at J, with 22 bases between. The CDR3 totals 17 residues.

There are a few counts of this clone. The chain couples TRBV19 to TRBJ1-5; 7 bases agree with TRBD1. From germline, CDR1 is LNHDA and CDR2 SQIVND (reference sequence). The CDR3 runs to 14 residues. Trimming took 7 bases from V and 9 from J; bases not matched to a gene: 12. The DNA of the CDR3 is TGTGCCAGTACGTTCGGAGGGGGCGGTCTGCCCCAGCATTTT. It codes for CASTFGGGGLPQHF.

V usage is TRBV5-1 and J usage is TRBJ1-4, with TRBD1 as a possible D gene (6 bases). This CDR3 is built from 16 residues. CDR1 SGHRS and CDR2 YFSETQ come from the germline V gene. V lost 3 bases and J lost 8, with 20 bases in between. DNA of the CDR3: TGCGCCAGCAGCTCAAGGGGGGGGCCCCGGTCGGAAAAACTGTTTTTT. It is translated as CASSSRGGPRSEKLFF.

The chain combines TRBV2 with TRBJ1-1; 9 nucleotides match TRBD1. CDR3 length: 12 residues. Trimming removed 8 bases from V and 8 bases from J; junction bases left unmatched: 6. Germline loops: CDR1 SNHLY, CDR2 FYNNEI. The DNA for the CDR3 is TGTGCCAGCCGACAGGGGGGTTTCGAAGCTTTCTTT. Translation gives CASRQGGFEAFF.

The rearrangement joins TRBV12-3 or TRBV12-4 to TRBJ1-1; a possible D gene is TRBD1 (5 bases). The V gene lost 6 bases and the J gene lost 1 base, with 6 bases spanning the gap. The CDR3 is made up of 12 amino acids. CDR3 coding DNA: TGTGCCAGCAGGGACAAGAACACTGAAGCTTTCTTT. As protein: CASRDKNTEAFF.

This clone was seen once. V usage is TRBV4-1 and J usage is TRBJ2-3, with D possibly TRBD1 on 5 matching bases. Germline CDR1 and CDR2: MGHRA and YSYEKL. V was pared by 1 base and J by 0 bases, with 11 bases between. This CDR3 is built from 16 residues. The CDR3 DNA sequence: TGCGCCAGCAGCCAAGGTTGGTCAGGGAGCACAGATACGCAGTATTTT. This gives the protein CASSQGWSGSTDTQYF.